These T cell receptor beta chains were read from a single sample in a study of chemoradiotherapy in HPV16-positive cancers. Measured with immunoSEQ multiplex PCR; TCRdb has only the in-frame clones, and not every one. There are fewer than 1,000 clones in the sample; 75% to 95% occur only once, and roughly 6.1% lies in the top ten. The material sequenced was tumor tissue, taken from a patient who underwent chemoradiotherapy. Every receptor here comes from a human donor with HPV-associated anogenital cancer. CDR3s include the opening cysteine and the closing phenylalanine or tryptophan.

CDR3 protein: CASSRLGTSRAETQYF
V gene: TRBV7-2

CDR3 protein: CASSFVGVGYEQYF
V gene: TRBV5-1

CDR3 protein: CATEGSTDTQYF
V gene: TRBV28

CDR3 protein: CASSQGLGRGRETQYF
V gene: TRBV10-1

CDR3 protein: CASSVNPGGGVNTGELFF
V gene: TRBV9

CDR3 protein: CASRTGGMNTEAFF
V gene: TRBV13

CDR3 protein: CASSQTVMMNTEAFF
V gene: TRBV4-1

CDR3 protein: CASSLIGGDEQYF
V gene: TRBV27

CDR3 protein: CASSDSGTRGADTQYF
V gene: TRBV6-4

CDR3 protein: CASSPQGAAMYGYTF
V gene: TRBV5-4

CDR3 protein: CASSRGGGYEQYF
V gene: TRBV5-8

CDR3 protein: CASSPDGVSTEAFF
V gene: TRBV5-1

CDR3 protein: CASSPRRGGANEKLFF
V gene: TRBV18

CDR3 protein: CASSGDLGTGGNYGYTF
V gene: TRBV7-9

CDR3 protein: CASSPRESGEQFF
V gene: TRBV11-3

CDR3 protein: CASSLGPGNTEAFF
V gene: TRBV5-1

CDR3 protein: CAWSARLRGGRAGEQFF
V gene: TRBV30

CDR3 protein: CAIRGAFSTDTQYF
V gene: TRBV10-3

CDR3 protein: CASSHRDTKTQYF
V gene: TRBV6-5

CDR3 protein: CASSLSILDGFNEQFF
V gene: TRBV27

CDR3 protein: CASSEEEGSSEAFF
V gene: TRBV6-4

CDR3 protein: CASSLGQRGWTEAFF
V gene: TRBV28

CDR3 protein: CASSFSGLPGQGGRKLFF
V gene: TRBV27

CDR3 protein: CASSLSGGAGSGANVLTF
V gene: TRBV7-3

CDR3 protein: CASSLTGDNSPLHF
V gene: TRBV6-5

CDR3 protein: CASRERDRGLTGELFF
V gene: TRBV7-9

CDR3 protein: CASSYSRGGGYTF
V gene: TRBV6-5

CDR3 protein: CSAQGQGRNYGYTF
V gene: TRBV29-1

CDR3 protein: CASSVNIAAETQYF
V gene: TRBV9

CDR3 protein: CASSGGTANEKLFF
V gene: TRBV28

CDR3 protein: CASTLLAGGPDTQYF
V gene: TRBV6-1